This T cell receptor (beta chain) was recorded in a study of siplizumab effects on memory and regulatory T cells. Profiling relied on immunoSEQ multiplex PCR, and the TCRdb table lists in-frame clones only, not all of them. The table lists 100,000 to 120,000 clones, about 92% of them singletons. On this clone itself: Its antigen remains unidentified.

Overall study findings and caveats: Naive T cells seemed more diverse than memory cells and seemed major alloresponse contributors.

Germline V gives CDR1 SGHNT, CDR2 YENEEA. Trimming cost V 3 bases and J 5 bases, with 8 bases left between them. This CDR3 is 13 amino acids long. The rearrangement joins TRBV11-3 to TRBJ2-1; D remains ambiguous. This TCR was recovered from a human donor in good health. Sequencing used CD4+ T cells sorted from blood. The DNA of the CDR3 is TGTGCCAGCAGCTTGTATCGGAACAATGAGCAGTTCTTC. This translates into CASSLYRNNEQFF.